This T cell receptor beta chain came from a study of CD8 T cells in ankylosing spondylitis. General study findings and limits: Reportedly, disease-linked clones are significantly enriched in ankylosing spondylitis patients' matched synovial fluid.

Germline assignment: CDR1 SGHKS and CDR2 YYEKEE (reference sequence). The ends were cut back, 6 bases at V and 9 bases at J, with 18 bases in the middle. This CDR3 contains 13 residues. This clonotype has ten or more counts. What it recognizes is unknown. Via MiXCR, TCRdb re-called the 5' RACE reads, giving one row per CDR3 protein. The top ten hold approximately 20% of the sample, which has 200,000 to 250,000 distinct CDR3 sequences, roughly 10% seen once. Sequenced sample: blood, either unsorted or a sorted T cell fraction (not recorded which). The V gene is TRBV5-5, the J gene TRBJ1-1; weak D call: TRBD1 (5 bases). The TCR comes from a male donor with ankylosing spondylitis or in good health (not recorded which). The CDR3 region is CASTPSAGVQAFF. CDR3 nucleotides: TGTGCCAGCACACCAAGTGCGGGGGTTCAAGCTTTCTTT.